Listed below are T cell receptor beta chains from one sample, sequenced in a study of monozygotic twins with inflammatory bowel disease. TCRdb re-called the 5' RACE reads and catalogs CDR3 proteins one per entry, DNA excluded. The sample's table shows about 200,000 distinct CDR3 sequences. Sequencing input: blood. These receptors originate from a human donor with ulcerative colitis or Crohn's disease, or a healthy co-twin of an affected twin (not recorded which). Each CDR3 is given with its conserved first and last residue.

CDR3	V	length	J
CASKLREMTEAFF	TRBV12-3/TRBV12-4	13	TRBJ1-1
CASSLGAGGNTEAFF	TRBV5-1	15	TRBJ1-1
CASSQPVKGRPQETQYF	TRBV4-1	17	TRBJ2-5
CATQPTGSNQPQHF	TRBV25-1	14	TRBJ1-5
CAWGGSSYEQYF	TRBV30	12	TRBJ2-7
CASRGLGKETQYF	TRBV4-1	13	TRBJ2-5
CASRPYTTYEQYF	TRBV6-1	13	TRBJ2-7
CASSTGLPYEQYF	TRBV6-2/TRBV6-3	13	TRBJ2-7
CASRAGTRAFF	TRBV6-5	11	TRBJ1-1
CASSLDPANTGELFF	TRBV5-1	15	TRBJ2-2
CASSPTRDQPQHF	TRBV18	13	TRBJ1-5
CASSFVQRTVSEQYF	TRBV27	15	TRBJ2-7
CASSPAPRTAYNEQFF	TRBV28	16	TRBJ2-1
CATGATSASTEAFF	TRBV5-5	14	TRBJ1-1
CASSRGQGGGIQYF	TRBV6-6	14	TRBJ2-4
CASSLRAPGGYEQYF	TRBV12-3/TRBV12-4	15	TRBJ2-7
CASSLTPGRLNEQFF	TRBV28	15	TRBJ2-1
CASSATGSYGYTF	TRBV9	13	TRBJ1-2
CATSRDHGETDTQYF	TRBV15	15	TRBJ2-3
CASSPPGGRGMNTEAFF	TRBV5-4	17	TRBJ1-1
CSPDGGEPVGSWNEQFF	TRBV20-1	17	TRBJ2-1
CASTRDFPGNQPQHF	TRBV12-3/TRBV12-4	15	TRBJ1-5
CASSHAPGRTTSYEQYF	TRBV3-1	17	TRBJ2-7
CASSNDQAHYGYTF	TRBV6-5	14	TRBJ1-2
CASSLSGINTEAFF	TRBV27	14	TRBJ1-1
CASSLGRRAYTF	TRBV13	12	TRBJ1-2
CAGIQGVLQETQYF	TRBV2	14	TRBJ2-5
CASSFRTSGGGYQETQYF	TRBV7-8	18	TRBJ2-5
CASSALTDTQYF	TRBV9	12	TRBJ2-3
CASSQGAARFDEQFF	TRBV4-3	15	TRBJ2-1
CASRSPGTGGPEAFF	TRBV12-3/TRBV12-4	15	TRBJ1-1
CASSHPLGDRGLNEQFF	TRBV4-3	17	TRBJ2-1
CASSRRAEAFF	TRBV3-1	11	TRBJ1-1
CASSQVRNQPQHF	TRBV4-1	13	TRBJ1-5
CASSPLQGDYGYTF	TRBV18	14	TRBJ1-2
CSFPTPTGTSGRVSYNEQFF	TRBV20-1	20	TRBJ2-1
CASSLEAFRTSGTYEQYF	TRBV7-6	18	TRBJ2-7
CSVEDRGTGGDYTDTQYF	TRBV29-1	18	TRBJ2-3
CASSERGTGNEQFF	TRBV2	14	TRBJ2-1
CASSSGTAYEQYF	TRBV18	13	TRBJ2-7
CASSFNRNSGNTIYF	TRBV7-2	15	TRBJ1-3
CATSDASYNEQFF	TRBV24-1	13	TRBJ2-1
CASRAGTGGPFYNEQFF	TRBV12-3/TRBV12-4	17	TRBJ2-1
CATSRPGVTTGELFF	TRBV15	15	TRBJ2-2
CASSSQTGRLAGHTGELFF	TRBV11-1	19	TRBJ2-2
CATSRERDTGAQFF	TRBV15	14	TRBJ2-1
CASSLVNRDQFF	TRBV5-8	12	TRBJ2-1
CASSLLGQSYGYTF	TRBV28	14	TRBJ1-2
CASSLNQRGWQFF	TRBV7-2	13	TRBJ2-1
CASSVEGTAGNEQFF	TRBV9	15	TRBJ2-1
CAISESIRELHEQYF	TRBV10-3	15	TRBJ2-7
CASSSRGSGSTYEQYF	TRBV7-9	16	TRBJ2-7
CASSLGLADTGELFF	TRBV5-1	15	TRBJ2-2
CASSWSPGLRSTGELFF	TRBV6-5	17	TRBJ2-2
CASSFSGTGDEKLFF	TRBV13	15	TRBJ1-4
CASSLETSSYEQYF	TRBV7-6	14	TRBJ2-7
CASSLRAENQPQHF	TRBV5-6	14	TRBJ1-5